This T cell receptor beta chain was sequenced in a study of T cells in Graves' hyperthyroidism and ophthalmopathy. Overall study: It was at initial diagnosis, before any treatment, that peripheral blood was collected.

The V and J ends lost 0 bases and 6 bases respectively, with 15 bases between them. CDR1 is GTSNPN and CDR2 is SVGIG in the germline V gene (reference sequence). This CDR3 is built from 15 residues. Many counts were recorded for this clonotype. Amplification of TCR beta CDR3 regions used RNA as the template. In the first-round RT-PCR of the TCR CDR3, the HTBI primer set was used. Using its own MiXCR run on the multiplex PCR reads, TCRdb lists one record per CDR3 protein. The data hold a few hundred thousand distinct CDR3 sequences, with roughly 15% observed a single time. The receptor was derived from a woman aged 40-49 years with Graves' hyperthyroidism that later progressed to Graves' ophthalmopathy. The specimen sequenced was blood. This rearrangement joins TRBV30 to TRBJ2-1; tentatively, D is TRBD2 (5 bases). CDR3 amino acids: CAWSVLVGSANEQFF. CDR3 bases: TGTGCCTGGAGTGTACTTGTGGGGAGCGCCAATGAGCAGTTCTTC.